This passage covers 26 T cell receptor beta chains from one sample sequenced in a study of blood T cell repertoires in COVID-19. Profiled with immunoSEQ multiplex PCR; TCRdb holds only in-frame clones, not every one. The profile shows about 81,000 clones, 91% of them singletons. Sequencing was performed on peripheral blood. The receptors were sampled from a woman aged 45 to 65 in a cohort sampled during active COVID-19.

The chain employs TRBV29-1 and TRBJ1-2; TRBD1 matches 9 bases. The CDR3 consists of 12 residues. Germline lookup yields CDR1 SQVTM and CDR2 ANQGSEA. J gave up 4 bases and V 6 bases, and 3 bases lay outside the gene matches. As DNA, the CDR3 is TGCAGCGTAGAGACAGGGGGCTATGGCTACACCTTC. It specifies CSVETGGYGYTF. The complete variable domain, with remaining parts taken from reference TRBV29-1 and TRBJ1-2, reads SAVISQKPSRDICQRGTSLTIQCQVDSQVTMMFWYRQQPGQSLTLIATANQGSEATYESGFVIDKFPISRPNLTFSTLTVSNMSPEDSSIYLCSVETGGYGYTFGSGTRLTVV.

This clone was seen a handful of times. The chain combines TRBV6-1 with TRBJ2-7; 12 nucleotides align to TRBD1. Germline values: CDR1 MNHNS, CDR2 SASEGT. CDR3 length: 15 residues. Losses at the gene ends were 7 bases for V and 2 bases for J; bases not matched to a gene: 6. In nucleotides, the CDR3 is TGTGCCAGCACCACGGGGACAGGGGGCGCCTACGAGCAGTACTTC. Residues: CASTTGTGGAYEQYF.

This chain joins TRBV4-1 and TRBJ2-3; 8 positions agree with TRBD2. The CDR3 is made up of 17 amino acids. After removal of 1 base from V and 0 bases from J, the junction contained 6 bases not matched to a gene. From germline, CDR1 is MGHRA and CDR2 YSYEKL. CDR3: CASSQGVAGLSTDTQYF. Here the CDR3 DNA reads TGCGCCAGCAGCCAAGGGGTAGCGGGACTTAGCACAGATACGCAGTATTTT.

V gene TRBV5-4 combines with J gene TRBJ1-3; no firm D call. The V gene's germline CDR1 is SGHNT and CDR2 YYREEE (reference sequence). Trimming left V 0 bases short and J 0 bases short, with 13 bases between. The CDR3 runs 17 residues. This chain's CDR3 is CASSLGAEDLSGNTIYF. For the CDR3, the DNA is TGTGCCAGCAGCTTGGGGGCTGAAGACCTCTCTGGAAACACCATATATTTT.

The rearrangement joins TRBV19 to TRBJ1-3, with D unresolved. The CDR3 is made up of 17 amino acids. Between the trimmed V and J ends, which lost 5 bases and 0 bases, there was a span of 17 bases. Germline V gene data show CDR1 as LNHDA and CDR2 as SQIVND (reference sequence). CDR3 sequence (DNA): TGTGCCAGTAGTTCCTCCGGCAGGCCCTTCTCTGGAAACACCATATATTTT. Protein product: CASSSSGRPFSGNTIYF.

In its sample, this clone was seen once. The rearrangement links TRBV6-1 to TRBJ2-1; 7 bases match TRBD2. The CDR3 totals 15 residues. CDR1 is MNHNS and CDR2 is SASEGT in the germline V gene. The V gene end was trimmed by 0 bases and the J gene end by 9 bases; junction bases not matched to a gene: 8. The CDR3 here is CASSEASRWGGEQFF. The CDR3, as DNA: TGTGCCAGCAGTGAAGCGTCCCGCTGGGGGGGTGAGCAGTTCTTC.

The chain's CDR3 is CASSTPPGLAGDEQFF. DNA of the CDR3: TGTGCCAGTAGTACCCCTCCGGGACTAGCGGGAGATGAGCAGTTCTTC. This rearrangement joins TRBV19 to TRBJ2-1; TRBD2 matches at 14 bases. The V gene end was trimmed by 4 bases and the J gene end by 8 bases; junction bases not matched to a gene: 7. Germline-derived CDR1 and CDR2 are LNHDA and SQIVND (reference sequence). The CDR3 covers 16 residues.

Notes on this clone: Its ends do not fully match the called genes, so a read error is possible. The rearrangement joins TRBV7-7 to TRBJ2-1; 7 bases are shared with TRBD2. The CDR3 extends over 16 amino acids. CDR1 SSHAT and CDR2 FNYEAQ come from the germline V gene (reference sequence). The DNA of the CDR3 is TGTGCTAGCAGCTTAGGGGCACGGGGCGGGGGTGATGAGCAGTTCTTC. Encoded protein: CASSLGARGGGDEQFF.

Here the CDR3 DNA reads TGTGCCAGCAGCCAGTACCTACAGGGGGCTGGGAGCTATGGCTACACCTTC. Translating gives CASSQYLQGAGSYGYTF. V gene TRBV3-1 (or the pseudogene TRBV3-2) combines with J gene TRBJ1-2, with TRBD1 matching 9 bases. V lost 3 bases and J lost 4; bases outside the gene matches: 12. Germline V gene sequence: CDR1 LGHDT, CDR2 YNNKEL (reference sequence). The CDR3 loop spans 17 amino acids.

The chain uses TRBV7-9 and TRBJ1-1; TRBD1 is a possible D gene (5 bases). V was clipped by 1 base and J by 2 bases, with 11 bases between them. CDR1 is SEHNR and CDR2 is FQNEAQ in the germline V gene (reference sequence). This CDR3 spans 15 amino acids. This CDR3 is CASSLGGGGNTEAFF. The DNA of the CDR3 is TGTGCCAGCAGCTTAGGTGGGGGAGGCAACACTGAAGCTTTCTTT.

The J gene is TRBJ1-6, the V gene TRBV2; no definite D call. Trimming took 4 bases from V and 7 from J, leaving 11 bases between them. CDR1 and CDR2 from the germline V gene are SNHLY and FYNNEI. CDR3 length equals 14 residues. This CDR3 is CASSVGDFNSPLHF. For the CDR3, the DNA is TGTGCCAGCAGTGTGGGAGATTTCAATTCACCCCTCCACTTT.

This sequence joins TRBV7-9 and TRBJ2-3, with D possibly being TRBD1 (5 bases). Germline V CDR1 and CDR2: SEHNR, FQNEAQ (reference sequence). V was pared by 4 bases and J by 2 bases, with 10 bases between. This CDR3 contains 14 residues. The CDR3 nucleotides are TGTGCCAGCAGCTCAGGGTGGGCCACAGATACGCAGTATTTT. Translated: CASSSGWATDTQYF.

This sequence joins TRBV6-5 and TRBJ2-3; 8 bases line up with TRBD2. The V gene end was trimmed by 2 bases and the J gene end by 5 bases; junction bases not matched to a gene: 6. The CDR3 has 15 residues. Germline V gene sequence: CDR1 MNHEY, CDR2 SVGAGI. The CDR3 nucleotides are TGTGCCAGCAGTTACCGGGGGGGAGAAGGAGATACGCAGTATTTT. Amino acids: CASSYRGGEGDTQYF.

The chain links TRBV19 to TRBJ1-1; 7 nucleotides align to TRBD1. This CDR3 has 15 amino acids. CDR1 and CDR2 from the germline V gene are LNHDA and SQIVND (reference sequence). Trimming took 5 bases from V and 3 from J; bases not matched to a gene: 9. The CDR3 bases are TGTGCCAGTAGTGGAAAAGACAGGGTGGACACTGAAGCTTTCTTT. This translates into CASSGKDRVDTEAFF.

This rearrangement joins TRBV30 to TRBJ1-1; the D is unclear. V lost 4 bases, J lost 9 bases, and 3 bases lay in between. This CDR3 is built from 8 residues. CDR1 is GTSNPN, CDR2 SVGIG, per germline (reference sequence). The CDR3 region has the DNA TGTGCCTGGAATAAAGCTTTCTTT. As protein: CAWNKAFF. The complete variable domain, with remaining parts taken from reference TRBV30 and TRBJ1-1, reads SQTIHQWPATLVQPVGSPLSLECTVEGTSNPNLYWYRQAAGRGLQLLFYSVGIGQISSEVPQNLSASRPQDRQFILSSKKLLLSDSGFYLCAWNKAFFGQGTRLTVV.

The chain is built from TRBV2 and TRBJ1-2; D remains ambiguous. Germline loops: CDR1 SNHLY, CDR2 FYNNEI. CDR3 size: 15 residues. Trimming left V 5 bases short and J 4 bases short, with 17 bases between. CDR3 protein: CASSFGPAVSYGYTF. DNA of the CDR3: TGTGCCAGCAGTTTTGGGCCAGCAGTAAGCTATGGCTACACCTTC.

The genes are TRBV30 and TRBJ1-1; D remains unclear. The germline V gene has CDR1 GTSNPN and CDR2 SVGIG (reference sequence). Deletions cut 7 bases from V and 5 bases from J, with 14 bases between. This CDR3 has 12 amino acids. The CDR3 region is CALMVERTEAFF. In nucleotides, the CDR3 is TGTGCCTTGATGGTTGAGAGGACTGAAGCTTTCTTT.

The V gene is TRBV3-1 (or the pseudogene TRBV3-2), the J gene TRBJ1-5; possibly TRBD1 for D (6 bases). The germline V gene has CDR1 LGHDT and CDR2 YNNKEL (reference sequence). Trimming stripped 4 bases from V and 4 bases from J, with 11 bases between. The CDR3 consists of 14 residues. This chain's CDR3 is CASSLQGLNQPQHF. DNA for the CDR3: TGTGCCAGCAGCCTACAGGGTTTAAATCAGCCCCAGCATTTT.

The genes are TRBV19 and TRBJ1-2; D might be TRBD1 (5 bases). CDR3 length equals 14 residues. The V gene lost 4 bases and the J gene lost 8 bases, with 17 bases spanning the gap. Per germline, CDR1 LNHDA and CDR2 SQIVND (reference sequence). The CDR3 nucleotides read TGTGCCAGTAGTACGGACGCAGGGCTGGGAGGCTACACCTTC. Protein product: CASSTDAGLGGYTF. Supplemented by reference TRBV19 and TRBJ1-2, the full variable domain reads DGGITQSPKYLFRKEGQNVTLSCEQNLNHDAMYWYRQDPGQGLRLIYYSQIVNDFQKGDIAEGYSVSREKKESFPLTVTSAQKNPTAFYLCASSTDAGLGGYTFGSGTRLTVV.

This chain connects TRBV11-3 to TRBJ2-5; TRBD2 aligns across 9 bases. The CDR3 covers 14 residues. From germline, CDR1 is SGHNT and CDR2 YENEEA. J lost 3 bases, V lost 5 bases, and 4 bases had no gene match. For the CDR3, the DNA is TGTGCCAGCAGCCCTGCGGGAGGGAAAGAGACCCAGTACTTC. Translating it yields CASSPAGGKETQYF.

In DNA, the CDR3 is TGTGCCAGCAGTCTCCCCTCAGGGAATCCGTACTTC. Its translation: CASSLPSGNPYF. This chain links TRBV12-3 or TRBV12-4 with TRBJ2-5; possibly TRBD1 for D (5 bases). V was cut by 5 bases and J by 13 bases, with 17 bases left in between. This CDR3 spans 12 amino acids.

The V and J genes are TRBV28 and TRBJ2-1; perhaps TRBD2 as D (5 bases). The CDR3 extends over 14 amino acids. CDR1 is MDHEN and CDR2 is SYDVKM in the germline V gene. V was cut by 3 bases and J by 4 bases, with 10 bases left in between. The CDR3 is CASSFERGYNEQFF. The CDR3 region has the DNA TGTGCCAGCAGTTTTGAACGGGGTTACAATGAGCAGTTCTTC.

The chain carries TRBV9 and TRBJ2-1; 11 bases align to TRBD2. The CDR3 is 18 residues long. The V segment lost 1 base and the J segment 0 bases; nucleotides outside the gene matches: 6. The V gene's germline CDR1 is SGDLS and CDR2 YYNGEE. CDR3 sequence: CASSVTSGSGSSYNEQFF. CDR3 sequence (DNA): TGTGCCAGCAGCGTAACTAGCGGGAGTGGGAGCTCCTACAATGAGCAGTTCTTC.

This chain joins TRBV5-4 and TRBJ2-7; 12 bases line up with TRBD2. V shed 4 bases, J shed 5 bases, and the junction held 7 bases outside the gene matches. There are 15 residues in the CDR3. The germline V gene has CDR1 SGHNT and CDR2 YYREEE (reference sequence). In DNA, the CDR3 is TGTGCCAGCAGCACGCCGACTAGCGGGAGAAACGAGCAGTACTTC. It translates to CASSTPTSGRNEQYF.

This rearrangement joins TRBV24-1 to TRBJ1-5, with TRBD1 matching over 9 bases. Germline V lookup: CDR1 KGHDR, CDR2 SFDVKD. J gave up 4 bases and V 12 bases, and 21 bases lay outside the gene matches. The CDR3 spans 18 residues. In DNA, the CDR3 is TGTGCCTCCCGCAAGAAAGTTCCCGGACAGGGGCGGAATCAGCCCCAGCATTTT. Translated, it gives CASRKKVPGQGRNQPQHF.

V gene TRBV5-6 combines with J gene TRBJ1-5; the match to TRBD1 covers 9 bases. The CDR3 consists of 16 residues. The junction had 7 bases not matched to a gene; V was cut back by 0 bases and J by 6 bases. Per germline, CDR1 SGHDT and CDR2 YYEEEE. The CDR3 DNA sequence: TGTGCCAGCAGCTTGGCAGGGGACAGGGTTGGTCAGCCCCAGCATTTT. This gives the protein CASSLAGDRVGQPQHF.